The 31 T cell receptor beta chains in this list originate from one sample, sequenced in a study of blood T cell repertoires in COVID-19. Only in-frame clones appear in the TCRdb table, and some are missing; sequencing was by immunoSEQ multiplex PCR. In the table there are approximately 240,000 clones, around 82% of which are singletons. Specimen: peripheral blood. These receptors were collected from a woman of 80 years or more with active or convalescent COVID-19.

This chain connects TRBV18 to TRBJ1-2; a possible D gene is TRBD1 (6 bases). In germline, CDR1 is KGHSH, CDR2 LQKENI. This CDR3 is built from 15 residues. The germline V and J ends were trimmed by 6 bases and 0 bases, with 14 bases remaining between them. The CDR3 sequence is CASSRRQATNYGYTF. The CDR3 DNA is TGTGCCAGCTCCCGACGACAGGCCACTAACTATGGCTACACCTTC.

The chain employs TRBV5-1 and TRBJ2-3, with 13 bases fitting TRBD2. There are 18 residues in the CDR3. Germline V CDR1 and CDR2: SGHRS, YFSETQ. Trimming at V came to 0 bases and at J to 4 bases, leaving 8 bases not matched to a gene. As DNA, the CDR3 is TGCGCCAGCAGCTTGGCGAGGACTAGCGGGAGAGAGGCAGATACGCAGTATTTT. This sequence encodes CASSLARTSGREADTQYF.

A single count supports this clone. The CDR3 DNA is TGTGCCAGCAGACCTGGACAGACTGGAAACACCATATATTTT. It translates to CASRPGQTGNTIYF. The rearrangement joins TRBV5-4 to TRBJ1-3; D may be TRBD1 (6 bases). Germline CDR1 SGHNT, CDR2 YYREEE (reference sequence). CDR3 length equals 14 residues. Trimming stripped 5 bases from V and 2 bases from J, with 11 bases between.

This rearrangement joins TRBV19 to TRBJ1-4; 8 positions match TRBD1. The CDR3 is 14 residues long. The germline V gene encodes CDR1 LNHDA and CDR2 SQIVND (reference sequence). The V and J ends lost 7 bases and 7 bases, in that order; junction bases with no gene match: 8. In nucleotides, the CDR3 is TGTGCCAGTAACATGCTGGACAGGGCTGAAAAACTGTTTTTT. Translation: CASNMLDRAEKLFF.

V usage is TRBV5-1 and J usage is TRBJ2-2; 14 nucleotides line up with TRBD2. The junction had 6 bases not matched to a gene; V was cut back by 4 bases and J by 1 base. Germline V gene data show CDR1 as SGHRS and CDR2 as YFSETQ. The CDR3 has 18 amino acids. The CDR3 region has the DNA TGCGCCAGCAGCGTGACTAGCGGGAGGGCCGGGAACACCGGGGAGCTGTTTTTT. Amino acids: CASSVTSGRAGNTGELFF. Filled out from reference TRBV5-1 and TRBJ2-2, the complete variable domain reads KAGVTQTPRYLIKTRGQQVTLSCSPISGHRSVSWYQQTPGQGLQFLFEYFSETQRNKGNFPGRFSGRQFSNSRSEMNVSTLELGDSALYLCASSVTSGRAGNTGELFFGEGSRLTVL.

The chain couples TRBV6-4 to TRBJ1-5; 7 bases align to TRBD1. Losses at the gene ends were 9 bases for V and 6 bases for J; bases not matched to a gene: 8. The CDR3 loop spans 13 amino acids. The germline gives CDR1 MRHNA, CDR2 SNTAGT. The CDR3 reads CASAQGGGQPQHF. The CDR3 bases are TGTGCCAGTGCGCAGGGGGGTGGTCAGCCCCAGCATTTT.

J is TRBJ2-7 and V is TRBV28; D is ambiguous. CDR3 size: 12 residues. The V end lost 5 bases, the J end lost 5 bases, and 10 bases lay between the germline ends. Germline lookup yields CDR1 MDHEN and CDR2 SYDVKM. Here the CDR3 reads CASSPVPNEQYF. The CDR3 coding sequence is TGTGCCAGCAGTCCGGTCCCAAACGAGCAGTACTTC.

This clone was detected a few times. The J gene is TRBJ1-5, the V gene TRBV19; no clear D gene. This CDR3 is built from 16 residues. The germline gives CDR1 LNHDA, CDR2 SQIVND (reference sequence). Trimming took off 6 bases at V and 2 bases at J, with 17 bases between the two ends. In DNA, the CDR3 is TGTGCCAGTAGGACAAACAGCGGGAGGGGCAATCAGCCCCAGCATTTT. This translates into CASRTNSGRGNQPQHF. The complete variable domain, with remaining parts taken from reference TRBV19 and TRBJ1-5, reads DGGITQSPKYLFRKEGQNVTLSCEQNLNHDAMYWYRQDPGQGLRLIYYSQIVNDFQKGDIAEGYSVSREKKESFPLTVTSAQKNPTAFYLCASRTNSGRGNQPQHFGDGTRLSIL.

The CDR3, as DNA: TGCGCCAGCAGTGGAAGGACTAGCGGGATCCATGAGCAGTTCTTC. It is translated as CASSGRTSGIHEQFF. This rearrangement joins TRBV10-2 to TRBJ2-1, with 12 bases lining up with TRBD2. Germline CDR1 reads WSHSY; CDR2 reads SAAADI. The length of the CDR3 is 15 residues. V dropped 4 bases and J dropped 8; count of bases not matched to a gene: 6.

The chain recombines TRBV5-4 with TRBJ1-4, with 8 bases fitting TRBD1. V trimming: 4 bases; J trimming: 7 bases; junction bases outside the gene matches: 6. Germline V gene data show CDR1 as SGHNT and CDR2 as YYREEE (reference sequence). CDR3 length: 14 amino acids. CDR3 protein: CASSPWTGPEKLFF. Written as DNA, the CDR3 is TGTGCCAGCAGCCCGTGGACAGGGCCTGAAAAACTGTTTTTT.

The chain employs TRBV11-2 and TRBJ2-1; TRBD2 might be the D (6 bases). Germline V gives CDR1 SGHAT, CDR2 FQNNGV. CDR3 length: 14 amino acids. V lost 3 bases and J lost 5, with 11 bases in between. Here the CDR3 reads CASSFRGWDNEQFF. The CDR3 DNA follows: TGTGCCAGCAGCTTCCGGGGGTGGGACAATGAGCAGTTCTTC.

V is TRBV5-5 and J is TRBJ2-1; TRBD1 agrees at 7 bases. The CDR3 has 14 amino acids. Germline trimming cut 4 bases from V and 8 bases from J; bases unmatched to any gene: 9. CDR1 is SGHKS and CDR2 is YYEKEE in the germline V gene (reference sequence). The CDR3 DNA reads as TGTGCCAGCAGCCAGGGGGACAGCCGTTATGAGCAGTTCTTC. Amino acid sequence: CASSQGDSRYEQFF.

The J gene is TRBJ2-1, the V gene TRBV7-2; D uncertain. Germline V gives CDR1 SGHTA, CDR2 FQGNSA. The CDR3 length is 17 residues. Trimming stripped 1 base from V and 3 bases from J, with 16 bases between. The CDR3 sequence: CASSLGILARYYNEQFF. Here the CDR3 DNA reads TGTGCCAGCAGCTTAGGGATACTCGCTAGATACTACAATGAGCAGTTCTTC. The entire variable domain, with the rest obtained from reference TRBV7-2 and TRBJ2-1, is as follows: GAGVSQSPSNKVTEKGKDVELRCDPISGHTALYWYRQSLGQGLEFLIYFQGNSAPDKSGLPSDRFSAERTGGSVSTLTIQRTQQEDSAVYLCASSLGILARYYNEQFFGPGTRLTVL.

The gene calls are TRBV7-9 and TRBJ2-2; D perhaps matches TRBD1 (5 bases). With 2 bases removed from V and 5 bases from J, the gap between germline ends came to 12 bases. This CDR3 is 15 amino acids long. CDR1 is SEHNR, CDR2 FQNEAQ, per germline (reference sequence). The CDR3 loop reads CASSLNQGLTGELFF. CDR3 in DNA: TGTGCCAGCAGCTTAAACCAGGGATTGACCGGGGAGCTGTTTTTT.

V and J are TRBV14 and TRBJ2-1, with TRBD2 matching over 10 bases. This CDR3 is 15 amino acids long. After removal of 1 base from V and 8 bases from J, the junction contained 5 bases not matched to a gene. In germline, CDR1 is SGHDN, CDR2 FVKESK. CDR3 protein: CASSQVGLAGDEQFF. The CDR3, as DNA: TGTGCCAGCAGCCAAGTCGGTCTAGCGGGAGATGAGCAGTTCTTC.

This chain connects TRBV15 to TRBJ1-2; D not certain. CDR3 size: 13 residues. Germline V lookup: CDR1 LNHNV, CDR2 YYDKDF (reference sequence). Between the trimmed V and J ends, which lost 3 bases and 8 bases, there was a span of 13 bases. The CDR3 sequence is CATSSSSLWGYTF. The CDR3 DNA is TGTGCCACCAGCAGCTCATCACTATGGGGCTACACCTTC.

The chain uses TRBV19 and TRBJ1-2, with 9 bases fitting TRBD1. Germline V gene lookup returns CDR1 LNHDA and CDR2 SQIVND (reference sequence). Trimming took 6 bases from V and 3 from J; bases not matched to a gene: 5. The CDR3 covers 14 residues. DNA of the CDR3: TGTGCCAGTAGCCGCGACAGGGGGGACTATGGCTACACCTTC. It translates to CASSRDRGDYGYTF. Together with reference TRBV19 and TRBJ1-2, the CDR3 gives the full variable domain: DGGITQSPKYLFRKEGQNVTLSCEQNLNHDAMYWYRQDPGQGLRLIYYSQIVNDFQKGDIAEGYSVSREKKESFPLTVTSAQKNPTAFYLCASSRDRGDYGYTFGSGTRLTVV.

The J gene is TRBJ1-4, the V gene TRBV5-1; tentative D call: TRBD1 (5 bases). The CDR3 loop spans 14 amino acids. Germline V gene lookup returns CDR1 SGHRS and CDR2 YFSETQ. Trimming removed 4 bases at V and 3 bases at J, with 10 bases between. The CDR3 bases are TGCGCCAGCAGCCTTGGGGGGGCTAATGAAAAACTGTTTTTT. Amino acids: CASSLGGANEKLFF.

For the CDR3, the DNA is TGTGCCAGTAGTATGGCCGGAGGGGGCTACACCTTC. It codes for CASSMAGGGYTF. V gene TRBV19 combines with J gene TRBJ1-2; D call uncertain. The length of the CDR3 is 12 residues. The germline CDR1 and CDR2 sequences are LNHDA and SQIVND (reference sequence). Trimming pared 3 bases from V and 8 bases from J, leaving 10 bases between.

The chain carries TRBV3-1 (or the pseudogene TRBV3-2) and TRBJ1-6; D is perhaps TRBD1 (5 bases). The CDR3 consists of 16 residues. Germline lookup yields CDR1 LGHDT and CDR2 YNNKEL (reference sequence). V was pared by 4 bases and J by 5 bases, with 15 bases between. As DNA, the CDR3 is TGTGCCAGCAGCCTTGGGACTGGATTAAATAATTCACCCCTCCACTTT. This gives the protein CASSLGTGLNNSPLHF.

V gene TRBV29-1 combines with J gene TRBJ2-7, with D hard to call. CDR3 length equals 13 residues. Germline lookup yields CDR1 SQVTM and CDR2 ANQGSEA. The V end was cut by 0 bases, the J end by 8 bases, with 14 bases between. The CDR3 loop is CSVEDNSRIKQYF. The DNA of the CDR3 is TGCAGCGTTGAAGATAATTCGAGGATTAAGCAGTACTTC.

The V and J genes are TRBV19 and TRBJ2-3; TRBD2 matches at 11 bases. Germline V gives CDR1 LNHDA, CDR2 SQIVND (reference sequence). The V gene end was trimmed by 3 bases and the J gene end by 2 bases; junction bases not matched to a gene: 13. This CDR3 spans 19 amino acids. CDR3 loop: CASSMVAAGTSGFTDTQYF. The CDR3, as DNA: TGTGCCAGTAGTATGGTCGCTGCCGGGACTAGCGGATTCACAGATACGCAGTATTTT.

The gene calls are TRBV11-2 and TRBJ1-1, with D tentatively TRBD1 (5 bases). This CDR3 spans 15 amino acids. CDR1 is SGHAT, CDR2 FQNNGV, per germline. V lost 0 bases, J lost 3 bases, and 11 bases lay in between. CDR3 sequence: CASSLEAGGDTEAFF. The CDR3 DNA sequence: TGTGCCAGCAGCTTAGAGGCTGGGGGGGACACTGAAGCTTTCTTT.

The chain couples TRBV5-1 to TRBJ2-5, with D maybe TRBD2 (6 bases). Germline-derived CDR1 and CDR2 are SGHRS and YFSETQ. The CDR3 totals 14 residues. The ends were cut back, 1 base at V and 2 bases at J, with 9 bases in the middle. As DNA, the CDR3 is TGCGCCAGCAGCTTGAGGGCGGGGCAAGAGACCCAGTACTTC. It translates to CASSLRAGQETQYF.

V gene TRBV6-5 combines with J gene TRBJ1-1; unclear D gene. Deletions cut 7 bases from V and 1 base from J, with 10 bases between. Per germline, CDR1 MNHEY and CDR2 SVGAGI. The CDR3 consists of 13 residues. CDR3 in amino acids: CASIFAENTEAFF. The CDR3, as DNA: TGTGCCAGCATTTTCGCGGAGAACACTGAAGCTTTCTTT.

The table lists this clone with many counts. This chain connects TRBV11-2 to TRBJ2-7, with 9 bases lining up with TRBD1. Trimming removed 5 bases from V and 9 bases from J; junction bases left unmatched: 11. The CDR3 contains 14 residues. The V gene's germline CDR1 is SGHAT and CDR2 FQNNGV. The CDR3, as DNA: TGTGCCAGCAGCACCCGGGGACAGGGTGGGGGGCAGTACTTC. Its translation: CASSTRGQGGGQYF.

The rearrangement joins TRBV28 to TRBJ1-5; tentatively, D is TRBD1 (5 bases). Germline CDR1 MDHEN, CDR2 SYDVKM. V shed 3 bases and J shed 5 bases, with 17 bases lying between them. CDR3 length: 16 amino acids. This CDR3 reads CASSFVAGYNDQPQHF. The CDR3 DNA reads TGTGCCAGCAGTTTCGTTGCAGGGTATAATGATCAGCCCCAGCATTTT.

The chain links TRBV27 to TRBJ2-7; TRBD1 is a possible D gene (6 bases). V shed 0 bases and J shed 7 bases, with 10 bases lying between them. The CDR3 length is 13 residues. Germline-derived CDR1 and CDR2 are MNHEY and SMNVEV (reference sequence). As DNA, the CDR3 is TGTGCCAGCAGTTTATCGGAAACAGGGGAGCAGTACTTC. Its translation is CASSLSETGEQYF.

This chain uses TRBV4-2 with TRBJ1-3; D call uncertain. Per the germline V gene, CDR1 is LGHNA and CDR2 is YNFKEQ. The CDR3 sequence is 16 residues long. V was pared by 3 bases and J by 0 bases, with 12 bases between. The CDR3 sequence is CASSQGAANSGNTIYF. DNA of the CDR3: TGTGCCAGCAGCCAGGGTGCGGCAAACTCTGGAAACACCATATATTTT.

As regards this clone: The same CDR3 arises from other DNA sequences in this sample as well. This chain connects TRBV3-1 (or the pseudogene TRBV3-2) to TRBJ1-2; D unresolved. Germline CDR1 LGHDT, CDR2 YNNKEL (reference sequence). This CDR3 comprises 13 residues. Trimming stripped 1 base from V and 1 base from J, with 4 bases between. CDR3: CASSQGSNYGYTF. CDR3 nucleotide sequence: TGTGCCAGCAGCCAAGGCAGTAACTATGGCTACACCTTC.

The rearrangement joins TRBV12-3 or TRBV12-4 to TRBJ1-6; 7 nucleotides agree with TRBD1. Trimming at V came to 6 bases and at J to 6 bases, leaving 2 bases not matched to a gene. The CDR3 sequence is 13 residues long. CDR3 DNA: TGTGCCAGCAGGCCAGGGGGTAATTCACCCCTCCACTTT. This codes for CASRPGGNSPLHF.